This TCR beta chain was sequenced for a study of T cell repertoires in cytomegalovirus infection. Whole-study results and caveats: Cumulative frequency of public TCR beta families picked out carriers of CMV plus the relevant HLA. HLA-C-restricted CMV-specific TCR beta clonotypes were dominant in the ex vivo response.

Germline lookup yields CDR1 WSHSY and CDR2 SAAADI. The CDR3 is 15 residues long. V gave up 4 bases and J gave up 0 bases, with 10 bases separating them. MiXCR, applied by TCRdb to the reads, yields one record per CDR3 protein. The repertoire holds over 300,000 distinct CDR3 sequences, approximately 9.5% seen once, with about 3.9% in the top ten. A remark on this clonotype: As yet, its antigen is unknown.

The receptor's source is a human donor in good health (CMV status not recorded). Some clones in this sample may be carry-over from other donors' samples. This chain links TRBV10-2 with TRBJ1-5; D remains ambiguous. Source material: PBMCs. The CDR3 reads CASSGMGFSNQPQHF. The CDR3 DNA reads as TGCGCCAGCAGTGGGATGGGGTTTAGCAATCAGCCCCAGCATTTT.